What follows are 25 T cell receptor beta chains derived from one specimen sequenced in a study of cytomegalovirus exposure and HLA in healthy donors. Primers for the PCR totalled 60 Vbeta and 13 Jbeta. The assay was immunoSEQ multiplex PCR, and TCRdb's table has in-frame clones only and misses some. The sample is made up of around 34,000 clones, and the top ten hold around 1.9% of it. The sequenced material came from PBMCs. All receptors come from a woman between 40 and 50 years old in good health and CMV-seropositive.

Concerning this clone: Other DNA variants within this sample encode the same CDR3. The rearrangement links TRBV6-5 to TRBJ2-3; TRBD2 might be the D (5 bases). With 2 bases removed from V and 2 bases from J, the gap between germline ends came to 5 bases. The CDR3 extends over 13 amino acids. Germline V gives CDR1 MNHEY, CDR2 SVGAGI. CDR3 bases: TGTGCCAGCAGTTACGACTACACAGATACGCAGTATTTT. Translated: CASSYDYTDTQYF.

CDR3 residues: CASSQEGQGAFEQYF. The CDR3, as DNA: TGCGCCAGCAGCCAAGAGGGGCAGGGGGCCTTCGAGCAGTACTTC. The chain employs TRBV4-1 and TRBJ2-7; TRBD1 agrees at 8 bases. The J segment lost 6 bases and the V segment lost 0 bases, leaving 7 bases of the junction unmatched. This CDR3 is 15 amino acids long. Germline assignment: CDR1 MGHRA and CDR2 YSYEKL.

The chain recombines TRBV4-3 with TRBJ1-5; D not resolved. This CDR3 has 15 residues. Trimming left V 0 bases short and J 3 bases short, with 9 bases between. The germline V gene has CDR1 LGHNA and CDR2 YSLEER. In DNA form, the CDR3 reads TGCGCCAGCAGCCAAGATTCCGGGGTCAATCAGCCCCAGCATTTT. This sequence encodes CASSQDSGVNQPQHF.

CDR3 in amino acids: CASSVGRTVTYNEQFF. The CDR3 nucleotides read TGTGCCAGCAGCGTGGGGAGGACGGTTACCTACAATGAGCAGTTCTTC. The chain has TRBV9 and TRBJ2-1; D is perhaps TRBD2 (6 bases). The CDR3 sequence is 16 residues long. From germline, CDR1 is SGDLS and CDR2 YYNGEE. V lost 2 bases and J lost 2, with 14 bases in between.

The gene calls are TRBV7-8 and TRBJ2-1; 9 positions match TRBD1. Germline CDR1 and CDR2: SGHVS and FQNEAQ. Trimming removed 3 bases from V and 1 base from J; junction bases left unmatched: 7. This CDR3 region has 17 residues. In DNA form, the CDR3 reads TGTGCCAGCAGCTTGGCCACCGGGACAGGGTCCTACAATGAGCAGTTCTTC. This gives the protein CASSLATGTGSYNEQFF.

The chain carries TRBV28 and TRBJ1-5; no reliable D call. Per germline, CDR1 MDHEN and CDR2 SYDVKM. CDR3 size: 12 residues. The V end was cut by 3 bases, the J end by 4 bases, with 4 bases between. Written as DNA, the CDR3 is TGTGCCAGCAGTTTTCTAAATCAGCCCCAGCATTTT. Translation: CASSFLNQPQHF.

This chain joins TRBV5-1 and TRBJ1-3, with unresolved D. This CDR3 region has 15 residues. V shed 0 bases and J shed 4 bases, with 11 bases lying between them. Germline V lookup: CDR1 SGHRS, CDR2 YFSETQ. The DNA of the CDR3 is TGCGCCAGCAGCTTGGTCCCTGGCCGCGGAAACACCATATATTTT. It translates to CASSLVPGRGNTIYF.

V usage is TRBV29-1 and J usage is TRBJ1-3; perhaps TRBD1 as D (5 bases). Per germline, CDR1 SQVTM and CDR2 ANQGSEA. V lost 4 bases and J lost 2, with 12 bases in between. The CDR3 runs to 14 residues. The CDR3 protein is CSVGFAGTGNTIYF. Written as DNA, the CDR3 is TGCAGCGTTGGGTTCGCAGGGACTGGAAACACCATATATTTT.

The chain employs TRBV19 and TRBJ2-7; D is perhaps TRBD1 (5 bases). There are 14 residues in the CDR3. Germline values: CDR1 LNHDA, CDR2 SQIVND (reference sequence). Trimming shortened V by 3 bases and J by 4 bases, and 13 bases separated the two germline ends. CDR3: CASSIPGIGYEQYF. CDR3 bases: TGTGCCAGTAGTATCCCAGGGATCGGGTACGAGCAGTACTTC.

The chain links TRBV10-3 to TRBJ1-1; 7 bases line up with TRBD1. The V and J ends lost 6 bases and 4 bases, in that order; junction bases with no gene match: 8. Germline V gene lookup returns CDR1 ENHRY and CDR2 SYGVKD. This CDR3 has 14 amino acids. The CDR3, as DNA: TGTGCCATCAGGGCCACAGGGGATGGCACTGAAGCTTTCTTT. Translation: CAIRATGDGTEAFF.

The V call is TRBV18, the J call TRBJ2-2, with D hard to call. Germline lookup yields CDR1 KGHSH and CDR2 LQKENI. V gave up 2 bases and J gave up 1 base, with 8 bases separating them. The CDR3 has 15 amino acids. The CDR3 loop is CASSPDLMNTGELFF. CDR3 DNA sequence: TGTGCCAGCTCACCAGACTTGATGAACACCGGGGAGCTGTTTTTT.

The DNA of the CDR3 is TGTGCCAGCAGCTTAGAACAGGGGGCGAGGGAGACCCAGTACTTC. Encoded protein: CASSLEQGARETQYF. V is TRBV7-9 and J is TRBJ2-5, with 9 bases lining up with TRBD1. Germline V gene sequence: CDR1 SEHNR, CDR2 FQNEAQ (reference sequence). The CDR3 sequence is 15 residues long. Trimming removed 1 base from V and 5 bases from J; junction bases left unmatched: 5.

The V call is TRBV27, the J call TRBJ2-2; TRBD2 matches 7 bases. V gave up 8 bases and J gave up 6 bases; unmatched junction bases: 9. The CDR3 has 14 amino acids. Per germline, CDR1 MNHEY and CDR2 SMNVEV (reference sequence). The CDR3 sequence: CASGELAVPGELFF. In DNA form, the CDR3 reads TGTGCCAGCGGTGAGCTAGCGGTACCCGGGGAGCTGTTTTTT.

CDR3 in amino acids: CASSLGPSPNTGELFF. In DNA form, the CDR3 reads TGTGCCAGCAGCTTGGGACCTAGCCCGAACACCGGGGAGCTGTTTTTT. The chain recombines TRBV5-5 with TRBJ2-2, with a tentative D call TRBD2 (5 bases). V gave up 0 bases and J gave up 0 bases, with 9 bases separating them. In germline, CDR1 is SGHKS, CDR2 YYEKEE (reference sequence). The CDR3 spans 16 residues.

The chain has TRBV9 and TRBJ2-7; 8 bases are shared with TRBD2. Germline values: CDR1 SGDLS, CDR2 YYNGEE. The CDR3 length is 13 residues. The J segment lost 5 bases and the V segment lost 4 bases, leaving 5 bases of the junction unmatched. CDR3: CASSPRGRNEQYF. CDR3 DNA: TGTGCCAGCAGCCCCCGCGGGAGGAACGAGCAGTACTTC.

This chain joins TRBV6-5 and TRBJ1-2, with D hard to call. The germline V gene encodes CDR1 MNHEY and CDR2 SVGAGI. Trimming took 0 bases from V and 3 from J, leaving 8 bases between them. The CDR3 has 14 residues. The CDR3 region has the DNA TGTGCCAGCAGTTACTCTACGCCGGACTATGGCTACACCTTC. Protein: CASSYSTPDYGYTF.

The rearrangement links TRBV7-9 to TRBJ1-1, with D unclear. The CDR3 extends over 14 amino acids. Between the trimmed V and J ends, which lost 2 bases and 1 base, there was a span of 8 bases. Germline CDR1 reads SEHNR; CDR2 reads FQNEAQ (reference sequence). The CDR3 spells CASSLQAGNTEAFF. In DNA, the CDR3 is TGTGCCAGCAGCTTACAGGCTGGGAACACTGAAGCTTTCTTT.

The rearrangement joins TRBV5-1 to TRBJ2-7, with 9 positions matching TRBD1. Unmatched junction bases numbered 6, after V lost 6 bases and J lost 5 bases. The CDR3 runs 13 residues. Germline CDR1 is SGHRS and CDR2 is YFSETQ. The CDR3 DNA is TGCGCCAGCACCGTACAGGGGGCGGACGAGCAGTACTTC. Translation: CASTVQGADEQYF.

This chain uses TRBV5-1 with TRBJ1-5; 7 bases are shared with TRBD1. The ends lost 4 bases at V and 11 bases at J; junction bases unmatched: 12. This CDR3 is built from 14 residues. Germline V gene lookup returns CDR1 SGHRS and CDR2 YFSETQ. The CDR3 DNA follows: TGCGCCAGCAGCGACGGGACAGCCGTCGGGACCCAGCATTTT. Translation: CASSDGTAVGTQHF.

The chain joins TRBV29-1 to TRBJ1-2; weak D call: TRBD1 (6 bases). The V end lost 1 base, the J end lost 8 bases, and 17 bases lay between the germline ends. Germline CDR1 reads SQVTM; CDR2 reads ANQGSEA. This CDR3 has 14 residues. The DNA for the CDR3 is TGCAGCGTTGAAGGAATGGGGACATCGTGGGGCTACACCTTC. Amino acids: CSVEGMGTSWGYTF.

The chain links TRBV6-1 to TRBJ1-5; no clear D gene. Deletions cut 0 bases from V and 2 bases from J, with 14 bases between. The germline gives CDR1 MNHNS, CDR2 SASEGT. This CDR3 spans 17 amino acids. CDR3 coding DNA: TGTGCCAGCAGTGAAGCGAGGGCAGGTGTACGCAATCAGCCCCAGCATTTT. Its protein product is CASSEARAGVRNQPQHF.

CDR3: CASSVAGDRAQYF. The CDR3 bases are TGTGCCAGCAGCGTAGCCGGGGACAGGGCCCAGTACTTC. This chain connects TRBV9 to TRBJ2-5; TRBD1 aligns across 9 bases. CDR3 length equals 13 residues. Trimming cost V 0 bases and J 9 bases; bases outside gene matches: 3. Germline CDR1 and CDR2: SGDLS and YYNGEE.

The rearrangement links TRBV7-2 to TRBJ2-5; maybe TRBD2 (5 bases). V dropped 5 bases and J dropped 4 bases, with 20 bases sitting between them. The CDR3 runs 16 residues. Germline CDR1 and CDR2: SGHTA and FQGNSA. CDR3 nucleotide sequence: TGTGCCAGCAGCCTCCCGGCAGGACTCGGCGGAGAGACCCAGTACTTC. Its translation is CASSLPAGLGGETQYF.

The genes are TRBV28 and TRBJ2-7; 9 bases are a match to TRBD1. The V segment lost 4 bases and the J segment 1 base; nucleotides outside the gene matches: 8. Germline V gene lookup returns CDR1 MDHEN and CDR2 SYDVKM. This CDR3 comprises 16 residues. The CDR3 here is CASSWPPGTGSYEQYF. CDR3 bases: TGTGCCAGCAGTTGGCCCCCCGGGACAGGGTCCTACGAGCAGTACTTC.

The chain has TRBV28 and TRBJ1-5; a possible D gene is TRBD1 (5 bases). The CDR3 consists of 15 residues. Looked up from germline, CDR1 is MDHEN and CDR2 is SYDVKM. V was clipped by 9 bases and J by 0 bases, with 15 bases between them. DNA of the CDR3: TGTGCCAGTGCGACAGACCACAATAGCAATCAGCCCCAGCATTTT. Translation: CASATDHNSNQPQHF.